This TCR beta chain was captured in a study of control samples from healthy donors and cancer patients. Libraries were prepared by immunoSEQ multiplex PCR; TCRdb keeps only in-frame clonotypes and omits some of them. The sample carries over 100,000 clones, approximately 90% recorded once. The length of the CDR3 is 18 residues. Germline assignment: CDR1 KGHDR and CDR2 SFDVKD. V lost 1 base to trimming and J lost 5 bases; unmatched junction nucleotides: 11. The TCR originated in a human donor in good health. The donor label of this sample is uncertain. The sequenced sample consisted of blood. The genes are TRBV24-1 and TRBJ2-5; TRBD2 agrees at 11 bases. CDR3 in amino acids: CATSDFSASGGTGETQYF. The CDR3, as DNA: TGTGCCACCAGTGATTTCTCGGCTAGCGGGGGGACAGGGGAGACCCAGTACTTC.